The entry below gives a single T cell receptor (beta chain) sequence along with its context. Its target antigen remains unknown. No base-level quality is on record; no much larger clone is a single base apart. CDR1 SEHNR and CDR2 FQNEAQ are derived from the germline V gene (reference sequence). Inclusive of the bounding cysteine and phenylalanine, the CDR3 is 17 residues long. Here the CDR3 DNA is all that survives: 51 bases in frame from base 1. V loses 5 bases of germline sequence and J loses 0 bases, and the interval between the two ends is 18 bases. This sample stems from a study of identical twins (dated by TCRdb to the mid-2010s). Turning to the overall study: To test whether fetal clonotypes persist, the study used deep sequencing on TCR alpha and beta repertoires from monozygotic twins, unrelated adults of various ages, and cord blood. Replicate twin experiments were performed at different times using different library preparation protocols to rule out contamination.

Only healthy Caucasian donors were included. Miltenyi CD45RO+ enrichment and human naive T-cell isolation kits were used to isolate memory (CD45RO+) and naive T cells from PBMC. Preparation of the library involved 5' RACE. Instrument used: Illumina HiSeq 2000. A universal primer binding site was added through template switching, and the final cDNA carried a unique molecular identifier so that TCR cDNA molecules could be counted accurately. First-strand cDNA for TCR alpha and beta chains was synthesized from specific primers in the conserved constant-segment region. To control for contamination, every cDNA library carried two barcodes: a SMART-Mk sample barcode plus Illumina barcodes. TruSeq adapter sequences and Illumina sample barcodes were added in two successive PCR steps. The TCR alpha and beta cDNA libraries were sequenced on the Illumina HiSeq platform using custom primers. Turning to the authors' computational methods: Unique molecular identifiers were extracted from raw reads with MiGEC, and CDR3 positions were determined with MiXCR. For each individual, recombination models were inferred using an EM algorithm with the repgenHMM and IGoR tools. The tcR package in R was used for shared clonotype analysis, with sharing normalized by the product of cloneset sizes. To study raw recombination without the effects of thymic and clonal selection, out-of-frame nonproductive sequences were analyzed. TCRdb reprocessing: public reads trimmed at Q25 with fastp, clones called with MiXCR, in-frame beta chains kept. Rows are combined by CDR3 protein, so each entry shows the most common genes and DNA. These V and J calls are TCRdb output, not the study's own analysis. Counted in this sample were 200,000 to 300,000 distinct CDR3 sequences; roughly a tenth of them appeared once. About a tenth of the sample belongs to the ten largest clones.

General study outcomes and caveats: Compared with coincidental sharing between unrelated individuals, an excess of low generation-probability sequences was observed among out-of-frame TCR alpha sequences shared between twins. In beta out-of-frame sequences, excess twin sharing was weaker, because having fewer shared sequences lowered the signal-to-noise ratio. In monozygotic twins, recombination models systematically underestimated out-of-frame TCR alpha sharing, but the models matched the sharing seen between unrelated individuals. Abundant cord blood beta clonotypes had fewer insertions, young adult naive repertoires showed a similar but weaker trend, and memory repertoires showed no such trend. Invariant T cells such as MAIT and iNKT could partly confound zero-insertion analyses, although diverse VJ usage argued against such confounding for most clonotypes. Because the same donors could not be followed over many years, the conclusions relied on cross-sectional statistical analysis.

The TCR comes from a man aged 50-60 years in good health. The sequenced material came from memory T cells sorted from blood. What this sample's cell subset or site label stands for: CD45RO+ enriched T cells. The rearrangement combines TRBV7-9 with TRBJ2-3, with TRBD1 perhaps the D gene, on 6 matching bases. The DNA is TGTGCCAGCAGCGTAGGGCCCGGACAGTATAGCACAGATACGCAGTATTTT. Protein translation: CASSVGPGQYSTDTQYF.